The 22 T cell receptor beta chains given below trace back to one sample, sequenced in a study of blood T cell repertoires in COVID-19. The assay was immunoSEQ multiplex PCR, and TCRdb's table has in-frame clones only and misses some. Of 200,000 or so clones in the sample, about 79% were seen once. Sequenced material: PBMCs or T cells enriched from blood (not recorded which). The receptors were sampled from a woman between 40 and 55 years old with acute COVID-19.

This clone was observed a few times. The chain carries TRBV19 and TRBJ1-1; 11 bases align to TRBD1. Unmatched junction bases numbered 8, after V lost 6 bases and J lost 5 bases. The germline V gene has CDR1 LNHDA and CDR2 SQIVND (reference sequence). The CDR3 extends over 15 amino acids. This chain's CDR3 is CASRGTGGWRTEAFF. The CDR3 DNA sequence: TGTGCCAGTAGGGGGACAGGGGGATGGAGGACTGAAGCTTTCTTT.

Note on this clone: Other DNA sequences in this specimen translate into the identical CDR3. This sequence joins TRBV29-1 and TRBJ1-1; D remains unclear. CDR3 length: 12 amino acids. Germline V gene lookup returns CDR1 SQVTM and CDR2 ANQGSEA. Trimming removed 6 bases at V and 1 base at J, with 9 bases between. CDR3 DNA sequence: TGCAGCGTCCGACAAGGGAACACTGAAGCTTTCTTT. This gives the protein CSVRQGNTEAFF.

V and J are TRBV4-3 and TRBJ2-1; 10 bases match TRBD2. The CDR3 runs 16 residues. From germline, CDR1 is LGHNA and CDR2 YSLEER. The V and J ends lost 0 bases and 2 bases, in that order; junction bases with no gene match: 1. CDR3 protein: CASSQDSGGTYNEQFF. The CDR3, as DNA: TGCGCCAGCAGCCAAGATAGCGGGGGGACCTACAATGAGCAGTTCTTC.

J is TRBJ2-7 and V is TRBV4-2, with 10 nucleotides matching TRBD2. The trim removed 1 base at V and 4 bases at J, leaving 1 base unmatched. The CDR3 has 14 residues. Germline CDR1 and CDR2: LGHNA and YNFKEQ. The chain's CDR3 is CASSQASGGYEQYF. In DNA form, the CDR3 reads TGTGCCAGCAGCCAAGCTAGCGGGGGTTACGAGCAGTACTTC.

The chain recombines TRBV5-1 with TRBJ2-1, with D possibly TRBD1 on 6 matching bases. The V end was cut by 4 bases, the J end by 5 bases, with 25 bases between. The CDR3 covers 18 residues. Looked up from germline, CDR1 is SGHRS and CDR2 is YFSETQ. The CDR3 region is CASSAGQFGRFLNNEQFF. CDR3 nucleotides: TGCGCCAGCAGCGCCGGACAGTTCGGACGGTTTTTGAACAATGAGCAGTTCTTC.

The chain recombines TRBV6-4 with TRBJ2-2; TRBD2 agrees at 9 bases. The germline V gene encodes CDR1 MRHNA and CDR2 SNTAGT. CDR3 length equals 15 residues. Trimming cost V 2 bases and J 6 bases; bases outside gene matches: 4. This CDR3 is CASSDHAGGPGELFF. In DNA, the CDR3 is TGTGCCAGCAGTGACCATGCGGGGGGGCCCGGGGAGCTGTTTTTT.

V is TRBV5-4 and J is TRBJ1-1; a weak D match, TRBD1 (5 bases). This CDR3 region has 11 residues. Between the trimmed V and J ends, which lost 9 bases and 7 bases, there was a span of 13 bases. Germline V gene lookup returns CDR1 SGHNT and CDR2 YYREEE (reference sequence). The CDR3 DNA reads TGTGCCACGCGGGGGGACGGTGAAGCTTTCTTT. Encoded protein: CATRGDGEAFF.

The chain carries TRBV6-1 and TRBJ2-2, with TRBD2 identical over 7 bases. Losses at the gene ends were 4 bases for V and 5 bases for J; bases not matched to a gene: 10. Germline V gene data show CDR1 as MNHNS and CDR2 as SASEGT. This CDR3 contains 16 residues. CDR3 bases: TGTGCCAGCAGTGGCCTGGGGGGACTAAGGACCGGGGAGCTGTTTTTT. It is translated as CASSGLGGLRTGELFF.

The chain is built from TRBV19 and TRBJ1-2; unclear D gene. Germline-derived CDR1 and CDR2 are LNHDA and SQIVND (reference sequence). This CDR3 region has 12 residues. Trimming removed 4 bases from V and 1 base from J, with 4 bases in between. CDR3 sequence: CASSTHNYGYTF. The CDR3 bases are TGTGCCAGTAGTACACATAACTATGGCTACACCTTC.

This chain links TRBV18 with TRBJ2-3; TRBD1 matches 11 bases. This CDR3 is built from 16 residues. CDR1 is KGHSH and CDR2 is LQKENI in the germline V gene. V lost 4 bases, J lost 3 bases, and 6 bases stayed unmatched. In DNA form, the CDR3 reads TGTGCCAGCTCACTTGGACAGGGGGCAGGGACAGATACGCAGTATTTT. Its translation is CASSLGQGAGTDTQYF.

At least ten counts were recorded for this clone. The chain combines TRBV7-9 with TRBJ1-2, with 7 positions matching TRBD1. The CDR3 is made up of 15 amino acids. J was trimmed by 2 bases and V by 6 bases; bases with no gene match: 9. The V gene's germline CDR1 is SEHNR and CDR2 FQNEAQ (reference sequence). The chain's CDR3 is CASRPTQGRNYGYTF. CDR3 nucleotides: TGTGCCAGCAGACCCACACAGGGGAGGAACTATGGCTACACCTTC. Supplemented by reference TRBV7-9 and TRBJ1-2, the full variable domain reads DTGVSQNPRHKITKRGQNVTFRCDPISEHNRLYWYRQTLGQGPEFLTYFQNEAQLEKSRLLSDRFSAERPKGSFSTLEIQRTEQGDSAMYLCASRPTQGRNYGYTFGSGTRLTVV.

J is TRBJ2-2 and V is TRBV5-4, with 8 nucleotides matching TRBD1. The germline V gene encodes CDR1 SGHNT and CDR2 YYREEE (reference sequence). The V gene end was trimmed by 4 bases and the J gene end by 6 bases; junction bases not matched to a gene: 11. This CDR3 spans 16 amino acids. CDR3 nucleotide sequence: TGTGCCAGCAGCCTCCAGGGGGCGCTTCTTCCCGGGGAGCTGTTTTTT. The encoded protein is CASSLQGALLPGELFF. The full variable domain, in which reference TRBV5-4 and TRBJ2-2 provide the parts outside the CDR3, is ETGVTQSPTHLIKTRGQQVTLRCSSQSGHNTVSWYQQALGQGPQFIFQYYREEENGRGNFPPRFSGLQFPNYSSELNVNALELDDSALYLCASSLQGALLPGELFFGEGSRLTVL.

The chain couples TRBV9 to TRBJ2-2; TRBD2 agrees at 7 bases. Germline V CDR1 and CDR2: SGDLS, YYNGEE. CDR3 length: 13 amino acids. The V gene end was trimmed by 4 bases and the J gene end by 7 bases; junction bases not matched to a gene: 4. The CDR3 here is CASSPRTSGELFF. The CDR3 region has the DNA TGTGCCAGCAGCCCCCGGACTAGCGGGGAGCTGTTTTTT.

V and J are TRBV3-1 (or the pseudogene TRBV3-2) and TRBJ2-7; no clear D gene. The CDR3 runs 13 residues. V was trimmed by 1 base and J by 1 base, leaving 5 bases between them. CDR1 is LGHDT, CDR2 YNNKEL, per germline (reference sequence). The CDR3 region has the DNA TGTGCCAGCAGCCAAGCATTTTCCTACGAGCAGTACTTC. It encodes CASSQAFSYEQYF.

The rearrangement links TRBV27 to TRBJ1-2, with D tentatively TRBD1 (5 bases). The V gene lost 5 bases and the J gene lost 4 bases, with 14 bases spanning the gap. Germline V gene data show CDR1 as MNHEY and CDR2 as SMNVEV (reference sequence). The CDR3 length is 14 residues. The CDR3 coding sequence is TGTGCCAGCAGTCCGCGGGGAGGGGCCTATGGCTACACCTTC. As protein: CASSPRGGAYGYTF.

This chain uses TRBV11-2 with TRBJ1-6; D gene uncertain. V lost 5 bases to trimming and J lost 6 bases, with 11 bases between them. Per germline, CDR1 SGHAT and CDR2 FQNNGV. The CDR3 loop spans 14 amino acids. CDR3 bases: TGTGCCAGCAGCCCCCGCGACTTTAATTCACCCCTCCACTTT. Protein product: CASSPRDFNSPLHF.

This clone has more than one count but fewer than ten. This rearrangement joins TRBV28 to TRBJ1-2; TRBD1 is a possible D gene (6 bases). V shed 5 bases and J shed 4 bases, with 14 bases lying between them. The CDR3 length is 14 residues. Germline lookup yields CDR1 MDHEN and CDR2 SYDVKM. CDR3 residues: CASSLSDRFYGYTF. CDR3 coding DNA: TGTGCCAGCAGTCTATCTGACAGGTTCTATGGCTACACCTTC.

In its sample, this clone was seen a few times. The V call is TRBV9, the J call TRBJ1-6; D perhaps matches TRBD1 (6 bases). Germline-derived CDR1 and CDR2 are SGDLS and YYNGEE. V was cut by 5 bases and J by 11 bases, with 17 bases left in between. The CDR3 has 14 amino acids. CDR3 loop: CASSYDTGNPPLHF. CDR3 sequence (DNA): TGTGCCAGCAGTTACGATACAGGGAACCCACCCCTCCACTTT. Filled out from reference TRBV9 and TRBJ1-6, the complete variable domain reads DSGVTQTPKHLITATGQRVTLRCSPRSGDLSVYWYQQSLDQGLQFLIQYYNGEERAKGNILERFSAQQFPDLHSELNLSSLELGDSALYFCASSYDTGNPPLHFGNGTRLTVT.

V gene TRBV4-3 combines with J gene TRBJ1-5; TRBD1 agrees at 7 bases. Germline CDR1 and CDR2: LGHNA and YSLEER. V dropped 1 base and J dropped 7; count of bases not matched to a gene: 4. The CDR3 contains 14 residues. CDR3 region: CASSQGQGDQPQHF. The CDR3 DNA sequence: TGCGCCAGCAGCCAAGGACAGGGCGACCAGCCCCAGCATTTT.

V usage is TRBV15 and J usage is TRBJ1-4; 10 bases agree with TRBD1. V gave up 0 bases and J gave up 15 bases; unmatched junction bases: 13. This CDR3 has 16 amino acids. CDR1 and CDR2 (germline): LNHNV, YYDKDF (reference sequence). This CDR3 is CATSRDIGTGAHGVFF. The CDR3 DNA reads TGTGCCACCAGCAGAGATATCGGGACAGGGGCCCATGGGGTGTTTTTT.

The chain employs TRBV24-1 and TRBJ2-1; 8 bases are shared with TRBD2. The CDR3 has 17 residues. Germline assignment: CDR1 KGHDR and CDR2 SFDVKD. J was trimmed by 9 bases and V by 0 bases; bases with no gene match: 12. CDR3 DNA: TGTGCCACCAGTGATTTGGCGGGAGGAATGGGAAGGGTTGAGCAGTTCTTC. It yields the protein CATSDLAGGMGRVEQFF.

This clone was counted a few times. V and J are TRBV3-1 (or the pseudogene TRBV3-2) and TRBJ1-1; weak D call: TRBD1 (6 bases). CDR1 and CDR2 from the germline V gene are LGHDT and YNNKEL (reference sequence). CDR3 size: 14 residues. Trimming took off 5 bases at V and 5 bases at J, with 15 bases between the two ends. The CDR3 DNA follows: TGTGCCAGCAGCGGAACAGGGTCAAGAACTGAAGCTTTCTTT. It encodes CASSGTGSRTEAFF.